The 24 T cell receptor beta chains below were found in one sample sequenced in a study of T cell responses to AZD1222 COVID-19 vaccine. Clones were read by immunoSEQ multiplex PCR, and TCRdb kept only the in-frame ones, dropping some. Of around 99,000 clones detected, around 90% appear once; the ten largest clones hold roughly 4.3%. The source material was peripheral blood, sampled on day 0 of AZD1222 vaccination. These receptors were obtained from an adult in good health.

The rearrangement joins TRBV6-5 to TRBJ1-2; 8 bases are shared with TRBD1. The length of the CDR3 is 14 residues. CDR1 is MNHEY, CDR2 SVGAGI, per germline. The V segment lost 7 bases and the J segment 1 base; nucleotides outside the gene matches: 5. The CDR3 reads CASNLQGGNYGYTF. The CDR3 DNA reads as TGTGCCAGCAACCTACAGGGGGGTAACTATGGCTACACCTTC.

This clone has more than one count but fewer than ten. The V gene is TRBV18, the J gene TRBJ1-1, with D possibly matching TRBD1 (6 bases). V was clipped by 6 bases and J by 1 base, with 12 bases between them. This CDR3 is 14 amino acids long. From germline, CDR1 is KGHSH and CDR2 LQKENI. The CDR3 DNA reads TGTGCCAGCTCTGGGGGCGCGGGGAACACTGAAGCTTTCTTT. Translation: CASSGGAGNTEAFF. Full variable domain (rest looked up from reference TRBV18 and TRBJ1-1): NAGVMQNPRHLVRRRGQEARLRCSPMKGHSHVYWYRQLPEEGLKFMVYLQKENIIDESGMPKERFSAEFPKEGPSILRIQQVVRGDSAAYFCASSGGAGNTEAFFGQGTRLTVV.

The J gene is TRBJ2-2, the V gene TRBV18; 12 nucleotides align to TRBD2. V shed 3 bases, J shed 5 bases, and the junction held 4 bases outside the gene matches. From germline, CDR1 is KGHSH and CDR2 LQKENI. CDR3 length equals 16 residues. The CDR3 loop reads CASSPNGLAGTGELFF. Written as DNA, the CDR3 is TGTGCCAGCTCACCCAATGGACTAGCGGGGACCGGGGAGCTGTTTTTT.

The J gene is TRBJ1-2, the V gene TRBV28; D might be TRBD1 (5 bases). Germline CDR1 MDHEN, CDR2 SYDVKM. The germline V and J ends were trimmed by 4 bases and 4 bases, with 16 bases remaining between them. The CDR3 extends over 15 amino acids. The CDR3 bases are TGTGCCAGCAGTTACGATCAGGGATTCTTCTATGGCTACACCTTC. Translation: CASSYDQGFFYGYTF.

This clone has more than one count but fewer than ten. This chain joins TRBV7-2 and TRBJ2-7, with unresolved D. Trimming removed 4 bases from V and 2 bases from J, with 9 bases in between. This CDR3 has 13 residues. CDR1 SGHTA and CDR2 FQGNSA come from the germline V gene. The CDR3, as DNA: TGTGCCAGCAGCTCACGGGTCGCCTACGAGCAGTACTTC. It encodes CASSSRVAYEQYF.

This clone has more than one count but fewer than ten. The V and J genes are TRBV3-1 (or the pseudogene TRBV3-2) and TRBJ1-3, with 9 bases matching TRBD1. V dropped 9 bases and J dropped 2; count of bases not matched to a gene: 2. Germline CDR1 LGHDT, CDR2 YNNKEL (reference sequence). CDR3 size: 13 residues. CDR3 region: CASWDRAGNTIYF. CDR3 DNA sequence: TGTGCCAGTTGGGACAGGGCTGGAAACACCATATATTTT.

The chain couples TRBV6-2 or TRBV6-3 to TRBJ2-7; D is possibly TRBD1 or TRBD2 (5 bases each). Germline assignment: CDR1 MNHEY and CDR2 SVGEGT. V gave up 4 bases and J gave up 4 bases, with 8 bases separating them. The CDR3 contains 12 residues. The CDR3 spells CASSFGAYEQYF. The CDR3, as DNA: TGTGCCAGCAGTTTCGGGGCTTACGAGCAGTACTTC.

V usage is TRBV19 and J usage is TRBJ2-7; the D is unclear. The germline V gene encodes CDR1 LNHDA and CDR2 SQIVND (reference sequence). With 3 bases removed from V and 5 bases from J, the gap between germline ends came to 11 bases. The CDR3 sequence is 13 residues long. The CDR3 sequence is CASSIELFDEQYF. CDR3 sequence (DNA): TGTGCCAGTAGTATTGAACTCTTCGACGAGCAGTACTTC.

The chain combines TRBV6-5 with TRBJ2-7, with TRBD1 matching 7 bases. The CDR3 sequence is 16 residues long. Germline loops: CDR1 MNHEY, CDR2 SVGAGI. Trimming at V came to 0 bases and at J to 0 bases, leaving 5 bases not matched to a gene. CDR3 amino acids: CASSYSGQTSSYEQYF. For the CDR3, the DNA is TGTGCCAGCAGTTACTCGGGACAGACCTCCTCCTACGAGCAGTACTTC.

CDR3 DNA: TGTGCCAGCTCACCGGACTCCTCGGGAAATTTGCATTTT. Amino acid sequence: CASSPDSSGNLHF. The chain has TRBV18 and TRBJ1-5; no reliable D call. The germline V gene has CDR1 KGHSH and CDR2 LQKENI. Trimming shortened V by 3 bases and J by 15 bases, and 18 bases separated the two germline ends. CDR3 length: 13 amino acids.

This clone was counted a single time. The gene calls are TRBV9 and TRBJ2-1, with TRBD2 matching 10 bases. Germline V gene sequence: CDR1 SGDLS, CDR2 YYNGEE. Unmatched junction bases numbered 17, after V lost 6 bases and J lost 8 bases. The CDR3 sequence is 17 residues long. CDR3 loop: CASNQKSSGRAQDEQFF. The CDR3 bases are TGTGCCAGCAACCAAAAATCGAGCGGGAGGGCCCAGGATGAGCAGTTCTTC.

The rearrangement joins TRBV14 to TRBJ1-2; possible D gene TRBD1, 5 bases. Looked up from germline, CDR1 is SGHDN and CDR2 is FVKESK. This CDR3 is built from 13 residues. The V and J ends lost 1 base and 8 bases respectively, with 11 bases between them. The CDR3 DNA reads as TGTGCCAGCAGCCAAGTCAGGGCAGGAGGCTACACCTTC. Its translation is CASSQVRAGGYTF.

The table lists this clone with a few counts. This sequence joins TRBV7-2 and TRBJ2-7, with D tentatively TRBD2 (7 bases). The germline V and J ends were trimmed by 3 bases and 3 bases, with 21 bases remaining between them. This CDR3 contains 17 residues. In germline, CDR1 is SGHTA, CDR2 FQGNSA. CDR3 sequence (DNA): TGTGCCAGCAGCTTTCCTGTGGGGGGCGCTAGCGGCTACGAGCAGTACTTC. This translates into CASSFPVGGASGYEQYF.

As concerns this clone: One end of the junction fails to match germline, which may point to a read error. This chain joins TRBV10-3 and TRBJ2-5; the D gene is possibly TRBD2 (7 bases). The germline V gene encodes CDR1 ENHRY and CDR2 SYGVKD. The CDR3 consists of 13 residues. The CDR3 DNA reads TGTGCCACCAGTGAGGGGGGGCGAGAGACCCAGTACTTC. The encoded protein is CATSEGGRETQYF.

In its sample, this clone was seen a few times. Here the CDR3 DNA reads TGTGCCAGCCAATCGGGCGGTGGGGGGGAGACCCAGTACTTC. It codes for CASQSGGGGETQYF. The gene calls are TRBV7-2 and TRBJ2-5; perhaps TRBD2 as D (6 bases). In germline, CDR1 is SGHTA, CDR2 FQGNSA. Trimming took off 8 bases at V and 5 bases at J, with 18 bases between the two ends. The CDR3 totals 14 residues.

The CDR3 region has the DNA TGTGCCAGCAGCTTGGGGGGTACCTACGAGCAGTACTTC. The encoded protein is CASSLGGTYEQYF. V usage is TRBV5-6 and J usage is TRBJ2-7; D is undetermined. In germline, CDR1 is SGHDT, CDR2 YYEEEE. The CDR3 has 13 residues. V was clipped by 0 bases and J by 2 bases, with 6 bases between them. Full variable domain (missing parts from reference TRBV5-6 and TRBJ2-7): DAGVTQSPTHLIKTRGQQVTLRCSPKSGHDTVSWYQQALGQGPQFIFQYYEEEERQRGNFPDRFSGHQFPNYSSELNVNALLLGDSALYLCASSLGGTYEQYFGPGTRLTVT.

V gene TRBV7-9 combines with J gene TRBJ1-1, with TRBD1 identical over 9 bases. This CDR3 region has 14 residues. Germline values: CDR1 SEHNR, CDR2 FQNEAQ (reference sequence). J lost 0 bases, V lost 6 bases, and 2 bases had no gene match. This chain's CDR3 is CASRWTGVNTEAFF. The CDR3 DNA sequence: TGTGCCAGCAGATGGACAGGGGTGAACACTGAAGCTTTCTTT.

This clone was counted only a few times. The chain has TRBV28 and TRBJ1-2; D ambiguous. Looked up from germline, CDR1 is MDHEN and CDR2 is SYDVKM. With 3 bases removed from V and 5 bases from J, the gap between germline ends came to 16 bases. The CDR3 covers 15 residues. DNA for the CDR3: TGTGCCAGCAGTTTTAAGGTAGAGGGCGGGTATGGCTACACCTTC. Protein product: CASSFKVEGGYGYTF.

The chain uses TRBV19 and TRBJ1-5; perhaps TRBD1 as D (5 bases). CDR3 size: 14 residues. V lost 3 bases and J lost 4, with 10 bases in between. Germline lookup yields CDR1 LNHDA and CDR2 SQIVND (reference sequence). CDR3 sequence reads: CASSMAGYNQPQHF. In nucleotides, the CDR3 is TGTGCCAGTAGTATGGCAGGGTATAATCAGCCCCAGCATTTT. Full variable domain (remainder filled in from reference TRBV19 and TRBJ1-5): DGGITQSPKYLFRKEGQNVTLSCEQNLNHDAMYWYRQDPGQGLRLIYYSQIVNDFQKGDIAEGYSVSREKKESFPLTVTSAQKNPTAFYLCASSMAGYNQPQHFGDGTRLSIL.

CDR3 in DNA: TGTGCCAGCAGCTTACAGACCCAAGAGACCCAGTACTTC. It codes for CASSLQTQETQYF. The chain carries TRBV5-4 and TRBJ2-5; D call uncertain. V lost 2 bases to trimming and J lost 1 base, with 6 bases between them. CDR3 length: 13 amino acids. Germline CDR1 is SGHNT and CDR2 is YYREEE (reference sequence). The variable domain in full, completed from reference TRBV5-4 and TRBJ2-5, reads ETGVTQSPTHLIKTRGQQVTLRCSSQSGHNTVSWYQQALGQGPQFIFQYYREEENGRGNFPPRFSGLQFPNYSSELNVNALELDDSALYLCASSLQTQETQYFGPGTRLLVL.

The V and J genes are TRBV19 and TRBJ2-5, with unresolved D. Deletions cut 5 bases from V and 2 bases from J, with 6 bases between. The CDR3 sequence is 12 residues long. Germline V lookup: CDR1 LNHDA, CDR2 SQIVND (reference sequence). CDR3 residues: CASSASQETQYF. The CDR3 coding sequence is TGTGCCAGTAGTGCCTCACAAGAGACCCAGTACTTC.

The rearrangement links TRBV27 to TRBJ2-2; D possibly corresponds to TRBD2 (7 bases). CDR1 and CDR2 from the germline V gene are MNHEY and SMNVEV (reference sequence). V was shortened by 2 bases and J by 5 bases, with 12 bases between the two germline ends. The CDR3 is 15 residues long. DNA of the CDR3: TGTGCCAGCAGTTTACGTGGGAGGGGGACCGGGGAGCTGTTTTTT. Translated, it gives CASSLRGRGTGELFF.

J is TRBJ2-7 and V is TRBV6-6, with 10 bases aligning to TRBD1. The germline V gene encodes CDR1 MNHNY and CDR2 SVGAGI (reference sequence). With 6 bases clipped from V and 7 bases from J, the junction kept 9 bases outside the gene matches. The CDR3 length is 14 residues. The CDR3: CASRLPGQGQEQYF. The CDR3 nucleotides are TGTGCCAGCAGACTCCCGGGACAGGGGCAAGAGCAGTACTTC.

CDR3 coding DNA: TGTGCCAGCAGCTTAAGGGTATCGAGCTCCTACGAGCAGTACTTC. This sequence encodes CASSLRVSSSYEQYF. V usage is TRBV7-9 and J usage is TRBJ2-7; no firm D call. CDR3 length: 15 residues. Germline CDR1 reads SEHNR; CDR2 reads FQNEAQ (reference sequence). V gave up 2 bases and J gave up 0 bases, with 11 bases separating them.